This T cell receptor beta chain was obtained from a study of blood T cell repertoires in COVID-19. Profiled with immunoSEQ multiplex PCR; TCRdb holds only in-frame clones, not every one. This table holds roughly 100,000 clones, approximately 84% found once. Germline trimming cut 12 bases from V and 3 bases from J; bases unmatched to any gene: 14. The CDR3 sequence is 15 residues long. Germline V gives CDR1 KGHDR, CDR2 SFDVKD. The V and J genes are TRBV24-1 and TRBJ2-7, with 9 bases lining up with TRBD1. The TCR comes from a man aged 35 to 55 with active or convalescent COVID-19. The sequencing sample was made of peripheral blood. The CDR3 region has the DNA TGTGCCCCCCCGTGCCCGGGACAGGGCCTCTACGAGCAGTACTTC. As protein: CAPPCPGQGLYEQYF.